The T cell receptor beta chain described here comes from a study of blood T cell repertoires in COVID-19. Study context: Sites in the United States, Italy and Spain provided acute and convalescent COVID-19 samples.

In the authors' workflow: By means of reference gene primer amplification, nucleated cell counts were estimated. TCRdb's table, derived via immunoSEQ multiplex PCR, lists solely in-frame clones and lacks some. Clone size and the V and J calls come from that table; the DNA yielded D and trimming. The sample yields 110,000 or so clones, approximately 84% seen once. The germline gives CDR1 MNHEY, CDR2 SMNVEV (reference sequence). This CDR3 contains 13 residues. V was shortened by 8 bases and J by 5 bases, with 12 bases between the two germline ends. The sequence was collected from a middle-aged man with acute or convalescent COVID-19. The chain links TRBV27 to TRBJ1-4; unclear D gene. Specimen: peripheral blood. CDR3 amino acids: CASARGANEKLFF. As DNA, the CDR3 is TGTGCCAGCGCGCGGGGTGCGAATGAAAAACTGTTTTTT.